Listed here are 19 T cell receptor beta chains from one sample, sequenced in a study of blood T cell repertoires in COVID-19. TCRdb keeps only in-frame clones here, not all; method: immunoSEQ multiplex PCR. Of approximately 390,000 clones in the sample, around 87% were seen once. The sequencing input was peripheral blood. These receptors all come from a man between 18 and 35 years old with active or convalescent COVID-19.

The V call is TRBV10-3, the J call TRBJ1-2, with D tentatively TRBD1 (6 bases). The CDR3 has 13 amino acids. Germline V CDR1 and CDR2: ENHRY, SYGVKD. Trimming stripped 2 bases from V and 4 bases from J, with 8 bases between. The CDR3, as DNA: TGTGCCATCAGTGAGGAGACAGGCTATGGCTACACCTTC. Translated, it gives CAISEETGYGYTF.

The genes are TRBV6-4 and TRBJ2-3; 8 bases align to TRBD2. V was pared by 5 bases and J by 3 bases, with 10 bases of the junction left unmatched. The V gene's germline CDR1 is MRHNA and CDR2 SNTAGT. The CDR3 extends over 16 amino acids. For the CDR3, the DNA is TGTGCCAGCAGTCCCAGTCGCGGGAGGTATACAGATACGCAGTATTTT. This sequence encodes CASSPSRGRYTDTQYF.

CDR3 DNA: TGTGCCAGCAGCGTAGCTAGCCTAGCGGGAGTCGGTTCCTACAATGAGCAGTTCTTC. It codes for CASSVASLAGVGSYNEQFF. The chain joins TRBV9 to TRBJ2-1; 10 bases fit TRBD2. Germline CDR1 is SGDLS and CDR2 is YYNGEE. The J segment lost 1 base and the V segment lost 0 bases, leaving 10 bases of the junction unmatched. The length of the CDR3 is 19 residues.

This chain uses TRBV6-2 or TRBV6-3 with TRBJ2-7; perhaps TRBD1 as D (7 bases). The V gene's germline CDR1 is MNHEY and CDR2 SVGEGT. V lost 6 bases, J lost 2 bases, and 17 bases lay in between. This CDR3 has 15 residues. DNA for the CDR3: TGTGCCAGCAGCCCACCAGGGGGGTTAACCTACGAGCAGTACTTC. Its protein product is CASSPPGGLTYEQYF.

The rearrangement links TRBV24-1 to TRBJ2-3; the D gene is possibly TRBD2 (6 bases). Trimming left V 1 base short and J 1 base short, with 11 bases between. This CDR3 spans 16 amino acids. CDR1 KGHDR and CDR2 SFDVKD come from the germline V gene. CDR3 DNA sequence: TGTGCCACCAGTGATTTAGGAGGGGAGGGCACAGATACGCAGTATTTT. Protein product: CATSDLGGEGTDTQYF.

The chain joins TRBV7-9 to TRBJ2-1, with 7 bases identical to TRBD2. V shed 4 bases, J shed 3 bases, and the junction held 15 bases outside the gene matches. Per germline, CDR1 SEHNR and CDR2 FQNEAQ (reference sequence). There are 18 residues in the CDR3. The CDR3 spells CASSSIGGENLFYNEQFF. CDR3 nucleotides: TGTGCCAGCAGCTCAATTGGGGGGGAGAACCTCTTCTACAATGAGCAGTTCTTC.

The chain couples TRBV5-1 to TRBJ2-1, with D perhaps matching TRBD2 (6 bases). The CDR3 consists of 15 residues. Germline assignment: CDR1 SGHRS and CDR2 YFSETQ. V was cut by 5 bases and J by 4 bases, with 16 bases left in between. The CDR3 spells CASRSLLGGYNEQFF. The DNA for the CDR3 is TGCGCCAGCAGATCTCTTTTGGGGGGATACAATGAGCAGTTCTTC.

The chain combines TRBV2 with TRBJ2-3; 7 bases are a match to TRBD2. Trimming took 5 bases from V and 2 from J; bases not matched to a gene: 4. Germline V gene data show CDR1 as SNHLY and CDR2 as FYNNEI. The CDR3 covers 14 residues. In nucleotides, the CDR3 is TGTGCCAGCAGTCAGGGAGGGGTCACAGATACGCAGTATTTT. Its translation is CASSQGGVTDTQYF. Together with reference TRBV2 and TRBJ2-3, the CDR3 gives the full variable domain: EPEVTQTPSHQVTQMGQEVILRCVPISNHLYFYWYRQILGQKVEFLVSFYNNEISEKSEIFDDQFSVERPDGSNFTLKIRSTKLEDSAMYFCASSQGGVTDTQYFGPGTRLTVL.

V and J are TRBV7-2 and TRBJ2-2; 7 bases map to TRBD1. There are 16 residues in the CDR3. V dropped 5 bases and J dropped 4; count of bases not matched to a gene: 10. Germline V lookup: CDR1 SGHTA, CDR2 FQGNSA. The CDR3 here is CASSRSATGATGELFF. For the CDR3, the DNA is TGTGCCAGCAGCCGTTCCGCAACAGGGGCCACCGGGGAGCTGTTTTTT. Filled out from reference TRBV7-2 and TRBJ2-2, the complete variable domain reads GAGVSQSPSNKVTEKGKDVELRCDPISGHTALYWYRQSLGQGLEFLIYFQGNSAPDKSGLPSDRFSAERTGGSVSTLTIQRTQQEDSAVYLCASSRSATGATGELFFGEGSRLTVL.

The chain combines TRBV24-1 with TRBJ2-5, with D uncertain. V was trimmed by 2 bases and J by 1 base, leaving 13 bases between them. CDR3 length: 16 amino acids. Germline V gene sequence: CDR1 KGHDR, CDR2 SFDVKD. CDR3 nucleotide sequence: TGTGCCACCAGTGATTCCCGGTTGGGCAGCCAAGAGACCCAGTACTTC. It specifies CATSDSRLGSQETQYF.

The chain recombines TRBV9 with TRBJ2-3, with D tentatively TRBD2 (6 bases). The CDR3 contains 14 residues. V was clipped by 4 bases and J by 3 bases, with 12 bases between them. Germline CDR1 is SGDLS and CDR2 is YYNGEE. CDR3 protein: CASSYSGVTDTQYF. The CDR3 bases are TGTGCCAGCAGCTATTCGGGGGTGACAGATACGCAGTATTTT.

The chain couples TRBV11-2 to TRBJ2-1; 9 bases fit TRBD2. The germline V gene has CDR1 SGHAT and CDR2 FQNNGV. CDR3 size: 17 residues. V lost 7 bases and J lost 6; bases outside the gene matches: 16. The CDR3 spells CASTSNMGSGGRNEQFF. Here the CDR3 DNA reads TGTGCCAGCACCTCCAATATGGGGAGCGGGGGGCGCAATGAGCAGTTCTTC.

The CDR3 DNA reads TGTGCCAGCAGGAGCCTAGCGCCTCCCTACAATGAGCAGTTCTTC. Amino acids: CASRSLAPPYNEQFF. The gene calls are TRBV6-5 and TRBJ2-1; tentatively, D is TRBD2 (6 bases). V lost 6 bases and J 2 bases, leaving 14 bases between the germline ends. CDR1 MNHEY and CDR2 SVGAGI come from the germline V gene. The CDR3 runs 15 residues.

V usage is TRBV19 and J usage is TRBJ1-3; TRBD1 is a possible D gene (6 bases). V was clipped by 1 base and J by 0 bases, with 10 bases between them. CDR1 LNHDA and CDR2 SQIVND come from the germline V gene (reference sequence). CDR3 length equals 16 residues. CDR3 bases: TGTGCCAGTAGTATAGGACAGGTTAACTCTGGAAACACCATATATTTT. This sequence encodes CASSIGQVNSGNTIYF. The variable domain in full, completed from reference TRBV19 and TRBJ1-3, reads DGGITQSPKYLFRKEGQNVTLSCEQNLNHDAMYWYRQDPGQGLRLIYYSQIVNDFQKGDIAEGYSVSREKKESFPLTVTSAQKNPTAFYLCASSIGQVNSGNTIYFGEGSWLTVV.

This clone was detected only a few times. As DNA, the CDR3 is TGTGCCATCAGTGAGCGGGACACTGGCAATCAGCCCCAGCATTTT. This gives the protein CAISERDTGNQPQHF. The genes are TRBV10-3 and TRBJ1-5, with D maybe TRBD1 (6 bases). The CDR3 sequence is 15 residues long. V was trimmed by 2 bases and J by 2 bases, leaving 10 bases between them. Germline V gene data show CDR1 as ENHRY and CDR2 as SYGVKD.

CDR3: CASSLASFGGQETQYF. The CDR3 nucleotides read TGCGCCAGCAGCTTGGCCAGTTTTGGGGGGCAAGAGACCCAGTACTTC. The J gene is TRBJ2-5, the V gene TRBV5-1; TRBD2 is a possible D gene (6 bases). This CDR3 region has 16 residues. The V gene's germline CDR1 is SGHRS and CDR2 YFSETQ. Trimming removed 0 bases at V and 2 bases at J, with 14 bases between.

CDR3 region: CAWVTGAYEQYF. In DNA, the CDR3 is TGTGCCTGGGTGACAGGCGCCTACGAGCAGTACTTC. The chain employs TRBV30 and TRBJ2-7; a weak D match, TRBD1 (6 bases). Trimming stripped 5 bases from V and 2 bases from J, with 10 bases between. From germline, CDR1 is GTSNPN and CDR2 SVGIG (reference sequence). The CDR3 sequence is 12 residues long.

The rearrangement links TRBV5-4 to TRBJ2-1; D not resolved. This CDR3 comprises 15 residues. CDR1 SGHNT and CDR2 YYREEE come from the germline V gene (reference sequence). Between the trimmed V and J ends, which lost 2 bases and 0 bases, there was a span of 9 bases. This chain's CDR3 is CASSFRASSYNEQFF. In DNA, the CDR3 is TGTGCCAGCAGCTTTAGAGCGAGCTCCTACAATGAGCAGTTCTTC.

The chain employs TRBV6-2 or TRBV6-3 and TRBJ2-2; TRBD1 might be the D (6 bases). The germline V and J ends were trimmed by 1 base and 1 base, with 10 bases remaining between them. The CDR3 runs 16 residues. Germline CDR1 is MNHEY and CDR2 is SVGEGT. The CDR3 region is CASSYFRTENTGELFF. In nucleotides, the CDR3 is TGTGCCAGCAGTTACTTCCGGACAGAGAACACCGGGGAGCTGTTTTTT.